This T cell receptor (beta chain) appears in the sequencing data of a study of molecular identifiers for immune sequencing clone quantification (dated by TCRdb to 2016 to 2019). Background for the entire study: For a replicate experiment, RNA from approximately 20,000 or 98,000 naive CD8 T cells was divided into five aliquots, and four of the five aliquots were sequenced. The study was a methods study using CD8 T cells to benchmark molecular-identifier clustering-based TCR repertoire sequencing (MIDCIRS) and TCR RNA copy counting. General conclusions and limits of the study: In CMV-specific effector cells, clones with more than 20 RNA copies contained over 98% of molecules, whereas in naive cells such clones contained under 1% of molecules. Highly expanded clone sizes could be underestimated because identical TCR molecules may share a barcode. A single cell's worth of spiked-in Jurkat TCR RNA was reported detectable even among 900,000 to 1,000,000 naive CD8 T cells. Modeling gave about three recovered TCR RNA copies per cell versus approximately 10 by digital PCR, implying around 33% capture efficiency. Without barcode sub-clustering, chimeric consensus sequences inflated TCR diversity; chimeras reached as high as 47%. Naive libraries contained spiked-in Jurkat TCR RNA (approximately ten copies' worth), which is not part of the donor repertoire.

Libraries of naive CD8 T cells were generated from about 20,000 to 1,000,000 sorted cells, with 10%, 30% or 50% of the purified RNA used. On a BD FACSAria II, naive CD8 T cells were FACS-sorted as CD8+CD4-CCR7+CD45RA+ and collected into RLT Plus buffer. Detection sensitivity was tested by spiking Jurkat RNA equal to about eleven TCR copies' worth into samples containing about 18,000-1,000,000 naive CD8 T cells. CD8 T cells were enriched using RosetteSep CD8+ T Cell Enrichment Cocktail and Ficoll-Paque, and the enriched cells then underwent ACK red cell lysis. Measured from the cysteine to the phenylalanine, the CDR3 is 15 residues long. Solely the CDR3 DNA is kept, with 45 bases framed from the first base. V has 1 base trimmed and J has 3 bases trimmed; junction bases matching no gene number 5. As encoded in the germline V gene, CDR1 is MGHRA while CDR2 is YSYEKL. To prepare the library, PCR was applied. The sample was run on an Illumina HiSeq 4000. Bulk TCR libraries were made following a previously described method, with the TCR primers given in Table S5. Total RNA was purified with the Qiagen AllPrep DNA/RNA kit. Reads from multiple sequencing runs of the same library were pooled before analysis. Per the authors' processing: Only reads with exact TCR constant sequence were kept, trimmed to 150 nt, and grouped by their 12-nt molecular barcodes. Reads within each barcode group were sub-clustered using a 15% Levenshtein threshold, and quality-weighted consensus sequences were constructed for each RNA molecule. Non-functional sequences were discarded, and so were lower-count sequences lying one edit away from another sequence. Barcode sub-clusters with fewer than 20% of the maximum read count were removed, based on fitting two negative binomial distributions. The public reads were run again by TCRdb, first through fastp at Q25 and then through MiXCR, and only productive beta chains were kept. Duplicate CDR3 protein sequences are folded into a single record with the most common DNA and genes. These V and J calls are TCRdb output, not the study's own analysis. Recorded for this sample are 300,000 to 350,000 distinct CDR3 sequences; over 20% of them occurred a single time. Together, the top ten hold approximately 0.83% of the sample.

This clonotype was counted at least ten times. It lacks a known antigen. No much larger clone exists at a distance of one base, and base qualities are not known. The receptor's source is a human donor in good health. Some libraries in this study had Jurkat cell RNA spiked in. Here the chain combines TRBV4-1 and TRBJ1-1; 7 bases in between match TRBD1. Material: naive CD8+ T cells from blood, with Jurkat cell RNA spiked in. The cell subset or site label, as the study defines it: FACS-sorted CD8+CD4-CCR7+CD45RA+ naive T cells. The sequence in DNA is TGCGCCAGCAGCCAAGTGGTAGGGGGCGACACTGAAGCTTTCTTT. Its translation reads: CASSQVVGGDTEAFF.